These 11 T cell receptor beta chains came from one sample sequenced in a study of cytomegalovirus exposure and HLA in healthy donors. Libraries were prepared by immunoSEQ multiplex PCR; TCRdb keeps only in-frame clonotypes and omits some of them. The table lists approximately 220,000 clones, roughly 84% of them singletons. The sample comprised PBMCs. The receptor set was obtained from a woman under 40 in good health and CMV-seropositive.

The CDR3: CASSFGGLETQYF. CDR3 nucleotide sequence: TGTGCCAGCAGTTTTGGGGGTTTGGAGACCCAGTACTTC. V is TRBV27 and J is TRBJ2-5, with D perhaps assigned TRBD1 or TRBD2 (5 bases each). The ends were cut back, 3 bases at V and 5 bases at J, with 10 bases in the middle. Germline CDR1 MNHEY, CDR2 SMNVEV (reference sequence). CDR3 size: 13 residues.

In the case of this clone: The sample has other DNA sequences that encode this CDR3 too. The chain joins TRBV12-5 to TRBJ1-1; D remains ambiguous. The CDR3 spans 11 residues. The germline V gene encodes CDR1 LGHNT and CDR2 FRNRAP. V lost 3 bases to trimming and J lost 5 bases, with 4 bases between them. Here the CDR3 DNA reads TGTGCTAGTGGTTTAGGGACTGAAGCTTTCTTT. Its protein is CASGLGTEAFF.

This CDR3 is CAWSVAVGGASEAFF. The DNA of the CDR3 is TGTGCCTGGAGTGTAGCCGTGGGGGGGGCCTCTGAAGCTTTCTTT. This rearrangement joins TRBV30 to TRBJ1-1; possible D gene TRBD1, 6 bases. From germline, CDR1 is GTSNPN and CDR2 SVGIG (reference sequence). Trimming pared 0 bases from V and 6 bases from J, leaving 17 bases between. CDR3 size: 15 residues. The full variable domain, its missing parts supplied by reference TRBV30 and TRBJ1-1, is SQTIHQWPATLVQPVGSPLSLECTVEGTSNPNLYWYRQAAGRGLQLLFYSVGIGQISSEVPQNLSASRPQDRQFILSSKKLLLSDSGFYLCAWSVAVGGASEAFFGQGTRLTVV.

The V call is TRBV6-5, the J call TRBJ1-1, with TRBD1 matching 7 bases. CDR1 is MNHEY and CDR2 is SVGAGI in the germline V gene. V lost 6 bases and J lost 5; bases outside the gene matches: 3. The CDR3 spans 12 residues. CDR3 nucleotides: TGTGCCAGCAGCACGACAGGGACTGAAGCTTTCTTT. This sequence encodes CASSTTGTEAFF.

The chain couples TRBV5-1 to TRBJ2-1; TRBD2 aligns across 9 bases. The J segment lost 3 bases and the V segment lost 2 bases, leaving 3 bases of the junction unmatched. The CDR3 covers 15 residues. Germline V gene data show CDR1 as SGHRS and CDR2 as YFSETQ. The CDR3: CASSLASGIYNEQFF. The CDR3 DNA reads as TGCGCCAGCAGCTTAGCTAGCGGGATCTACAATGAGCAGTTCTTC.

This clone showed up just once. This chain connects TRBV5-6 to TRBJ2-2; D call uncertain. Germline CDR1 reads SGHDT; CDR2 reads YYEEEE. V dropped 4 bases and J dropped 6 bases, with 13 bases sitting between them. There are 14 residues in the CDR3. The CDR3 DNA reads TGTGCCAGCAGCCTTCGGACCTCCTCCGGGGAGCTGTTTTTT. As protein: CASSLRTSSGELFF.

The genes are TRBV5-6 and TRBJ2-7, with TRBD2 matching 7 bases. The length of the CDR3 is 18 residues. CDR1 SGHDT and CDR2 YYEEEE come from the germline V gene. Germline trimming cut 2 bases from V and 6 bases from J; bases unmatched to any gene: 20. CDR3 region: CASSLIVPSGEDGPEQYF. CDR3 bases: TGTGCCAGCAGCTTAATTGTTCCAAGCGGGGAGGATGGGCCCGAGCAGTACTTC.

The chain uses TRBV18 and TRBJ2-1, with TRBD1 identical over 8 bases. CDR1 is KGHSH and CDR2 is LQKENI in the germline V gene. This CDR3 is built from 15 residues. J gave up 8 bases and V 6 bases, and 12 bases lay outside the gene matches. The CDR3 sequence: CASSPGQDTSDEQFF. The CDR3 coding sequence is TGTGCCAGCTCGCCGGGACAGGATACTTCGGATGAGCAGTTCTTC.

The chain couples TRBV30 to TRBJ1-4; a weak D match, TRBD1 (6 bases). Deletions cut 5 bases from V and 8 bases from J, with 12 bases between. Germline V gives CDR1 GTSNPN, CDR2 SVGIG (reference sequence). There are 12 residues in the CDR3. The CDR3 loop reads CAWATGYEKLFF. As DNA, the CDR3 is TGTGCCTGGGCCACAGGGTACGAAAAACTGTTTTTT.

The rearrangement links TRBV13 to TRBJ1-1; the D is unclear. Germline values: CDR1 PRHDT, CDR2 FYEKMQ (reference sequence). The CDR3 has 14 residues. The V end lost 5 bases, the J end lost 1 base, and 11 bases lay between the germline ends. Written as DNA, the CDR3 is TGTGCCAGCAGCATTCAGGACCGGAACACTGAAGCTTTCTTT. Its protein product is CASSIQDRNTEAFF.

This chain uses TRBV19 with TRBJ2-7, with no clear D. The CDR3 extends over 13 amino acids. Germline V lookup: CDR1 LNHDA, CDR2 SQIVND (reference sequence). Deletions cut 2 bases from V and 4 bases from J, with 9 bases between. The CDR3, as DNA: TGTGCCAGTAGTATACCCGGAGCTTACGAGCAGTACTTC. Residues: CASSIPGAYEQYF.